This paragraph covers one T cell receptor (beta chain) sequence. No cognate antigen has been identified for it. Per-base qualities were not stored, and no clone one base away is much larger. The sample comes from a study of CD8+ T cells in alopecia areata (dated by TCRdb to about 2018). Study-level background: The study used high-throughput TCRbeta sequencing to examine T cell clonal expansion in alopecia areata, in both the C3H/HeJ mouse model and human patients. Scalp tissue and sorted CD4+ and CD8+ peripheral blood T cells from patchy and totalis/universalis alopecia areata patients and from healthy controls were covered by human TCRbeta sequencing. Scalp clonality was compared across normal scalp (n=4), patchy alopecia areata scalp (n=8), and alopecia totalis/universalis scalp (n=8). The RNA source kit depended on sample type: the PAXgene miRNA kit for fixed scalp, the miRNeasy kit for PBMCs, and the RNeasy kit for mouse skin. TCRbeta CDR3 regions were amplified by immunoSEQ multiplex PCR using 35 Vbeta forward and 13 Jbeta reverse primers. Results and caveats for the whole study, not just this receptor: Scalp TCR repertoire analysis is complicated because resident alphabeta T cells in normal human skin are also sequenced, whereas mouse skin is dominated by gammadelta T cells. Shared TCR sequences between patients were less evident than in mice, which may be partly attributable to HLA diversity in the patient population. Compared with normal scalp, lesional scalp had higher clonality and more expanded CD8+ clones, particularly in alopecia totalis/universalis, a pattern that suggests antigenic drive.

Library prep was done by the immunoSEQ multiplex PCR assay. For TCR sequencing, RNA was extracted from every sample and reverse transcribed into cDNA to serve as template. SuperScript III was used for first-strand cDNA synthesis, primed with a 2:1 mix of oligo-dT and random hexamers. A synthetic immune receptor repertoire was used to measure amplification bias, and any remaining bias was corrected computationally. Processing in the source paper ran as follows. Raw reads were preprocessed to remove errors, and CDR3 was defined by IMGT conventions from the conserved cysteine to phenylalanine. Clonality was computed as 1 minus the Shannon entropy, with the entropy normalized by log2 of the number of productive unique TCRs. CD4 or CD8 identity of scalp clones was inferred by cross-referencing scalp TCRbeta sequences with sorted blood CD4 and CD8 repertoires. TCRdb provides this immuneACCESS table in a form limited to in-frame rearrangements. Some clones are lacking; in checked studies, under half of them reflect an unresolved V gene, and why the rest are absent is not known. V, J and clone size derive from that table, while D and trimming were established from the DNA sequence. This sample is represented by 120,000 or so clones; over 60% of them were singletons. The top ten constitute about 3% of the sample.

Taken from the germline V gene, the CDR1 and CDR2 loops are MGHDK and SYGVNS. The germline V and J ends show losses of 6 bases and 4 bases respectively, and no gene match explains 5 bases of the junction. CDR3 length: 15 amino acids, cysteine to phenylalanine. Only the CDR3 portion is preserved as DNA: 45 bases, with reading frame beginning at the first base. PBMCs were isolated by density centrifugation and stained for CD3, CD4 and CD8, after which CD4+ and CD8+ T cells were sorted on a FACSAria. Scalp biopsies and blood samples were provided by unaffected controls. Sequenced sample: CD4+ T cells sorted from blood. The rearrangement combines TRBV25-1 with TRBJ2-4, and TRBD2 aligns with 11 junction nucleotides. This sequence originates from a human donor in good health. In nucleotides, the sequence is TGTGCCAGCAGCCCTAGCGGGGGGACTAAAAACATTCAGTACTTC. Its protein is CASSPSGGTKNIQYF.